The 7 T cell receptor beta chains reported below all come from one sample, sequenced in a study of T cell responses to AZD1222 COVID-19 vaccine. Data came from immunoSEQ multiplex PCR; TCRdb stores just in-frame clones and leaves some out. Counted here are 150,000 to 200,000 clones, almost 90% occurring once; the ten biggest clones make up 0.45% to 0.55%. Sequenced here: peripheral blood, sampled on day 0 of AZD1222 vaccination. The receptors stem from an adult in good health.

This sequence joins TRBV2 and TRBJ1-1; 7 bases line up with TRBD1. This CDR3 contains 16 residues. With 0 bases clipped from V and 4 bases from J, the junction kept 8 bases outside the gene matches. Germline lookup yields CDR1 SNHLY and CDR2 FYNNEI. CDR3 bases: TGTGCCAGCAGTGAAGCGGCAACAGGGGTTATCACTGAAGCTTTCTTT. Its protein is CASSEAATGVITEAFF. The full variable domain, in which reference TRBV2 and TRBJ1-1 provide the parts outside the CDR3, is EPEVTQTPSHQVTQMGQEVILRCVPISNHLYFYWYRQILGQKVEFLVSFYNNEISEKSEIFDDQFSVERPDGSNFTLKIRSTKLEDSAMYFCASSEAATGVITEAFFGQGTRLTVV.

A few counts support this clone. The chain has TRBV6-4 and TRBJ2-2, with D possibly being TRBD1 (6 bases). V was pared by 4 bases and J by 5 bases, with 8 bases between. Germline V gene lookup returns CDR1 MRHNA and CDR2 SNTAGT. This CDR3 has 13 residues. The CDR3 nucleotides read TGTGCCAGCAGTGGGACAGTAACCGGGGAGCTGTTTTTT. Translation: CASSGTVTGELFF.

For this clone: Compared with germline, one end of the junction differs, possibly owing to a read error. The V and J genes are TRBV18 and TRBJ1-2; 11 nucleotides align to TRBD1. Germline V gene data show CDR1 as KGHSH and CDR2 as LQKENI. The CDR3 consists of 15 residues. The DNA for the CDR3 is TGTGCCAGCTCACCGCGGACAGGGGGCGACTACGGCTACACCTTC. Translating it yields CASSPRTGGDYGYTF.

This clone was found once. Being one base from a much bigger clone, this may be a read error. Other DNA sequences in the same sample also yield this CDR3. The CDR3 here is CASSHSYEQYF. The CDR3 DNA reads as TGTGCCAGCAGCCATTCCTACGAGCAGTACTTC. The chain combines TRBV3-1 (or the pseudogene TRBV3-2) with TRBJ2-7, with D unclear. The CDR3 spans 11 residues. The germline gives CDR1 LGHDT, CDR2 YNNKEL (reference sequence). The V gene lost 3 bases and the J gene lost 1 base, with 1 base spanning the gap.

The rearrangement joins TRBV7-2 to TRBJ2-1; TRBD1 or TRBD2 may be the D gene (6 bases each). CDR3 length equals 13 residues. CDR1 SGHTA and CDR2 FQGNSA come from the germline V gene. Trimming stripped 10 bases from V and 11 bases from J, with 21 bases between. The CDR3 DNA reads TGTGCCACCACTTCCTTAAAGGGGGGTAAGCAGTTCTTC. Its translation: CATTSLKGGKQFF.

V gene TRBV6-5 combines with J gene TRBJ2-1, with 8 bases fitting TRBD2. Trimming cost V 6 bases and J 0 bases; bases outside gene matches: 4. The V gene's germline CDR1 is MNHEY and CDR2 SVGAGI. This CDR3 is built from 15 residues. The CDR3 region is CASRSSGSSYNEQFF. Here the CDR3 DNA reads TGTGCCAGCAGGAGCAGCGGGAGCTCCTACAATGAGCAGTTCTTC.

The chain recombines TRBV12-3 or TRBV12-4 with TRBJ2-3; D gene ambiguous. With 6 bases removed from V and 2 bases from J, the gap between germline ends came to 6 bases. This CDR3 has 12 residues. The CDR3 DNA reads as TGTGCCAGCAGCCTCGCCACAGATACGCAGTATTTT. This codes for CASSLATDTQYF.